This T cell receptor (beta chain) was observed in a study of PD-L1 blockade in urothelial cancer. Study as a whole: Patients took up atezolizumab around 2014 at 1,200 mg intravenously every 3 weeks.

The CDR3 runs to 16 residues. V was clipped by 4 bases and J by 0 bases, with 14 bases between them. Per the germline V gene, CDR1 is SGHRS and CDR2 is YFSETQ. Clones were sequenced by immunoSEQ multiplex PCR, and TCRdb holds only the in-frame ones, with some missing. The data contain some 120,000 clones, 86% of them seen just once; the ten biggest clones take up 2.4%. Time point noted: peripheral blood 6 weeks after treatment start. The sequencing used PBMCs, collected around atezolizumab (anti-PD-L1) treatment. This chain connects TRBV5-1 to TRBJ1-3; D might be TRBD1 (6 bases). This TCR came from a man aged 45-65 years with urothelial cancer. The CDR3 here is CASSRTEKISGNTIYF. Written as DNA, the CDR3 is TGCGCCAGCAGCCGGACAGAAAAGATCTCTGGAAACACCATATATTTT.